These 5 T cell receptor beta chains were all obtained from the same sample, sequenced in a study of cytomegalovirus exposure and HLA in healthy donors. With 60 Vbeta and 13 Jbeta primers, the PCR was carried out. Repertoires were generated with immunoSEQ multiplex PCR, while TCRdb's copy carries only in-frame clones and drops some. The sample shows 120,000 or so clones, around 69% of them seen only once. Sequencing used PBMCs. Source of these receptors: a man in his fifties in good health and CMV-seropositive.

The CDR3 sequence: CASRGHPNSNYGYTF. CDR3 in DNA: TGCGCCAGCAGGGGACATCCGAACTCGAACTATGGCTACACCTTC. The rearrangement joins TRBV10-2 to TRBJ1-2; tentatively, D is TRBD1 (6 bases). The germline CDR1 and CDR2 sequences are WSHSY and SAAADI. The ends were cut back, 6 bases at V and 2 bases at J, with 16 bases in the middle. CDR3 length: 15 amino acids.

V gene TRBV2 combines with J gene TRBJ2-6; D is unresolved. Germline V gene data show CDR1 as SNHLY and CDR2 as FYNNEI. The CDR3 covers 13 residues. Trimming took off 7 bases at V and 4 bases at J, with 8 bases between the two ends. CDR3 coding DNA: TGTGCCAGCACCGAGAACGGGGCCAACGTCCTGACTTTC. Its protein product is CASTENGANVLTF.

The CDR3: CAIPGTSGTGELFF. In DNA, the CDR3 is TGTGCCATCCCCGGGACTAGCGGGACCGGGGAGCTGTTTTTT. V gene TRBV28 combines with J gene TRBJ2-2, with 12 bases lining up with TRBD2. The V segment lost 10 bases and the J segment 5 bases; nucleotides outside the gene matches: 5. The CDR3 totals 14 residues. The germline V gene encodes CDR1 MDHEN and CDR2 SYDVKM. Based on the CDR3 plus reference TRBV28 and TRBJ2-2, the full variable domain is DVKVTQSSRYLVKRTGEKVFLECVQDMDHENMFWYRQDPGLGLRLIYFSYDVKMKEKGDIPEGYSVSREKKERFSLILESASTNQTSMYLCAIPGTSGTGELFFGEGSRLTVL.

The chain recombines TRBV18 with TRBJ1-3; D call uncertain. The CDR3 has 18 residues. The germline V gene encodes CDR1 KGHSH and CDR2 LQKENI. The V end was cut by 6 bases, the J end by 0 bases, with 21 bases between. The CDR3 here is CASSIVPSDGISGNTIYF. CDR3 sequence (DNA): TGTGCCAGCTCTATCGTCCCTTCGGACGGGATCTCTGGAAACACCATATATTTT.

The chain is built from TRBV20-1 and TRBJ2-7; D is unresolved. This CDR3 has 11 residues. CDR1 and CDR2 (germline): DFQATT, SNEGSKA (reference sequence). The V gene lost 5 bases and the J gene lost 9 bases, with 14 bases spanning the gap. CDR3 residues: CSAPSFRGQYF. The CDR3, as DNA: TGCAGTGCTCCCTCATTTCGAGGGCAGTACTTC.